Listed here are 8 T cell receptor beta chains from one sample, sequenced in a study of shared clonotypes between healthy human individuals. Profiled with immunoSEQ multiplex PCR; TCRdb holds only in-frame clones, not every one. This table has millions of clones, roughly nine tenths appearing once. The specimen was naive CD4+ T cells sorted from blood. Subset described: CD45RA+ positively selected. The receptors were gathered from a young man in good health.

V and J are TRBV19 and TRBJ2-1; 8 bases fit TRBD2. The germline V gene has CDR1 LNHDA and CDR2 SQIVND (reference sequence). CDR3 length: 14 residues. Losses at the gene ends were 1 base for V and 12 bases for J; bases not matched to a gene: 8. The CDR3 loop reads CASSIGLATWGQFF. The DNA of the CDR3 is TGTGCCAGTAGTATAGGACTAGCGACCTGGGGGCAGTTCTTC.

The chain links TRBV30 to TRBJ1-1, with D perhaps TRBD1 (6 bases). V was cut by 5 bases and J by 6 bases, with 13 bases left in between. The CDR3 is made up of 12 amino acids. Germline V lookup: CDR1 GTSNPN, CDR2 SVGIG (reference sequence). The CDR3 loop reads CAWVRGFPEAFF. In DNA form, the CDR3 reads TGTGCCTGGGTCAGGGGTTTTCCTGAAGCTTTCTTT. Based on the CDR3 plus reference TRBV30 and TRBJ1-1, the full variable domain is SQTIHQWPATLVQPVGSPLSLECTVEGTSNPNLYWYRQAAGRGLQLLFYSVGIGQISSEVPQNLSASRPQDRQFILSSKKLLLSDSGFYLCAWVRGFPEAFFGQGTRLTVV.

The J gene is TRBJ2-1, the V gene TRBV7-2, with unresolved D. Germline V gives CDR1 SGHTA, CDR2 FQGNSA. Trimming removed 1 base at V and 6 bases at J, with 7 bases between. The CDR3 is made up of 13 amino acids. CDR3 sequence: CASSLGVSNEQFF. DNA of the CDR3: TGTGCCAGCAGCTTAGGGGTCAGCAATGAGCAGTTCTTC.

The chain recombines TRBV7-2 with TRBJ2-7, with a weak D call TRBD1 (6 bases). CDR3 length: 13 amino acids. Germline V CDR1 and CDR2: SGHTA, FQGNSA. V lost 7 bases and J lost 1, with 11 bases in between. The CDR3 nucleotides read TGTGCCAGCACCAACACAGGGTCCTACGAGCAGTACTTC. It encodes CASTNTGSYEQYF.

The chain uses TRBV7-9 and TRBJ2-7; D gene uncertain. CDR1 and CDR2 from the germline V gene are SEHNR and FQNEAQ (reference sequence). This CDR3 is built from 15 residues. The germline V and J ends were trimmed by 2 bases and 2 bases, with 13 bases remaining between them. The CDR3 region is CASSLLGGLPYEQYF. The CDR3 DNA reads TGTGCCAGCAGCTTATTAGGTGGGCTACCCTACGAGCAGTACTTC.

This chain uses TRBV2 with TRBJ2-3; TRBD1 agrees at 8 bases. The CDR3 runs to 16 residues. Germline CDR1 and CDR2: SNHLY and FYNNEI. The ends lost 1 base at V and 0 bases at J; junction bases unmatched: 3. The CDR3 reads CASSEGTGWSTDTQYF. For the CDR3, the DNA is TGTGCCAGCAGTGAAGGGACAGGGTGGAGCACAGATACGCAGTATTTT.

The CDR3, as DNA: TGTGCCAGCAGTTTCCCGACAGCCTACGAGCAGTACTTC. Its translation is CASSFPTAYEQYF. The chain joins TRBV28 to TRBJ2-7; D is perhaps TRBD1 (5 bases). The CDR3 has 13 amino acids. CDR1 MDHEN and CDR2 SYDVKM come from the germline V gene. Trimming removed 3 bases at V and 2 bases at J, with 8 bases between.

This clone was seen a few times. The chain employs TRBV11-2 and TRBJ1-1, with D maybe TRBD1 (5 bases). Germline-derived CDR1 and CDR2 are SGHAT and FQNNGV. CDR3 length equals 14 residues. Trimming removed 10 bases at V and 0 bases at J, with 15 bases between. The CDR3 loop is CATLLGPVNTEAFF. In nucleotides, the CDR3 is TGTGCCACCCTGCTGGGACCGGTGAACACTGAAGCTTTCTTT.